The 3 T cell receptor beta chains below were found in one sample sequenced in a study of cytomegalovirus exposure and HLA in healthy donors. The primer mix had 60 Vbeta and 13 Jbeta primers. Profiling relied on immunoSEQ multiplex PCR, and the TCRdb table lists in-frame clones only, not all of them. This repertoire includes about 170,000 clones. The sequenced sample was PBMCs. The receptor set was obtained from a woman aged 18 to 35 in good health and CMV-seropositive.

V is TRBV7-9 and J is TRBJ2-3, with 14 bases fitting TRBD2. After removal of 3 bases from V and 1 base from J, the junction contained 6 bases not matched to a gene. Germline CDR1 SEHNR, CDR2 FQNEAQ (reference sequence). There are 18 residues in the CDR3. CDR3 bases: TGTGCCAGCAGCTTTCCCGGGACTAGCGGGGGTGGCACAGATACGCAGTATTTT. Protein sequence: CASSFPGTSGGGTDTQYF.

This chain links TRBV30 with TRBJ1-5, with 9 bases aligning to TRBD1. Germline V CDR1 and CDR2: GTSNPN, SVGIG (reference sequence). Trimming removed 0 bases from V and 0 bases from J; junction bases left unmatched: 6. The CDR3 has 17 residues. The CDR3 DNA reads TGTGCCTGGAGTGTGGACAGGGGCCCTTATAGCAATCAGCCCCAGCATTTT. Protein: CAWSVDRGPYSNQPQHF.

This chain uses TRBV11-2 with TRBJ1-2; TRBD1 aligns across 8 bases. J gave up 2 bases and V 4 bases, and 9 bases lay outside the gene matches. The germline gives CDR1 SGHAT, CDR2 FQNNGV. The CDR3 covers 16 residues. CDR3: CASSSYRTGNNYGYTF. DNA for the CDR3: TGTGCCAGCAGCTCTTATCGGACAGGGAACAACTATGGCTACACCTTC.